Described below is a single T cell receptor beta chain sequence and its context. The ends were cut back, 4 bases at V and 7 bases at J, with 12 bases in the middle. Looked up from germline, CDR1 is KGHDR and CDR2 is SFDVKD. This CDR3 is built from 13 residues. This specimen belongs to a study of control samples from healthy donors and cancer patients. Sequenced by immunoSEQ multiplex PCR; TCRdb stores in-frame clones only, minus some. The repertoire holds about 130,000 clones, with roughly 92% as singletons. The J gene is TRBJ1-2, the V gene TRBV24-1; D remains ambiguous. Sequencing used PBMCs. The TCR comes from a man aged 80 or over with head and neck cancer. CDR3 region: CATSDPGSGGYTF. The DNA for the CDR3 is TGTGCCACCAGTGACCCTGGAAGTGGTGGCTACACCTTC.